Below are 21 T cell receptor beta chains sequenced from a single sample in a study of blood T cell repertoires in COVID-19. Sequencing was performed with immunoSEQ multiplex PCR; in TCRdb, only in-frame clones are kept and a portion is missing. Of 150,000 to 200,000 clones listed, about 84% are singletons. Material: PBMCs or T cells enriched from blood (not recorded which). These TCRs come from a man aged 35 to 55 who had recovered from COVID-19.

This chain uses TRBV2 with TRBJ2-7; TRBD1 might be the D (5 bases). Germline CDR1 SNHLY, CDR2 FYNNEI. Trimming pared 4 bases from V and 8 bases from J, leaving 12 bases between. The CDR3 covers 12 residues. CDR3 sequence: CASSAQGTQQYV. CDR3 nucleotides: TGTGCCAGCAGTGCGCAGGGTACGCAGCAGTACGTC.

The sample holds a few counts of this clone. The CDR3 nucleotides read TGTGCCAGCAGACCGGGGGGCAGTAGGAATGAGCAGTTCTTC. Protein: CASRPGGSRNEQFF. The V call is TRBV3-1 (or the pseudogene TRBV3-2), the J call TRBJ2-1, with D possibly TRBD2 on 7 matching bases. Germline V gene lookup returns CDR1 LGHDT and CDR2 YNNKEL (reference sequence). The length of the CDR3 is 14 residues. The germline V and J ends were trimmed by 6 bases and 7 bases, with 16 bases remaining between them.

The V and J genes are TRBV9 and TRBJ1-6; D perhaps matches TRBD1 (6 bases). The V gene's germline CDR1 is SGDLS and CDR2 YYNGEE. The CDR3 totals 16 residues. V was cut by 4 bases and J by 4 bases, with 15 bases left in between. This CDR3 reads CASSPTDRIYNSPLHF. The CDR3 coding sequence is TGTGCCAGCAGCCCTACCGACAGGATTTATAATTCACCCCTCCACTTT.

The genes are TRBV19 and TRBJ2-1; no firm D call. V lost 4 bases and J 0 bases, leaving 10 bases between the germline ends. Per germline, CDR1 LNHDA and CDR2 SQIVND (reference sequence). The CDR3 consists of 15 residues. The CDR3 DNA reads TGTGCCAGTAGTACGTTAGAAATCTCCTACAATGAGCAGTTCTTC. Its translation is CASSTLEISYNEQFF.

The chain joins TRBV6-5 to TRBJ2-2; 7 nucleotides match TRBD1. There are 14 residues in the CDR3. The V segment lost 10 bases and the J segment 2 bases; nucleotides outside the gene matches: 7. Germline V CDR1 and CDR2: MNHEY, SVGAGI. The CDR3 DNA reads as TGTGCCACCAAACCAGGGGGTAACACCGGGGAGCTGTTTTTT. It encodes CATKPGGNTGELFF.

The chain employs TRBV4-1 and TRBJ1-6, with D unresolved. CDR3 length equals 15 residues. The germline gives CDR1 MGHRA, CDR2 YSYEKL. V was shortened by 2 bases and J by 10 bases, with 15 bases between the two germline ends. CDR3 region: CASSQSLGLDSPLHF. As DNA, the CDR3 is TGCGCCAGCAGCCAATCCTTAGGTCTAGACTCACCCCTCCACTTT.

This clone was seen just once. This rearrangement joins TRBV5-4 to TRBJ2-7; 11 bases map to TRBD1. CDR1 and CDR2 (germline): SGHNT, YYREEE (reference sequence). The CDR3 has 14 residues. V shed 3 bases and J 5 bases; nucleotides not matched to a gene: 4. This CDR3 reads CASSSGQGAHEQYV. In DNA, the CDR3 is TGTGCCAGCAGCTCCGGACAGGGGGCCCACGAGCAGTACGTC.

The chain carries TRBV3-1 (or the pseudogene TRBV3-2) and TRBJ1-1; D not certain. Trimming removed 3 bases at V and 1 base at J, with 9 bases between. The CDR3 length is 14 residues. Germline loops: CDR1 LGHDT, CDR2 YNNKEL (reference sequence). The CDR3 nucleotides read TGTGCCAGCAGCCACGACTCCGCGAACACTGAAGCTTTCTTT. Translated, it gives CASSHDSANTEAFF.

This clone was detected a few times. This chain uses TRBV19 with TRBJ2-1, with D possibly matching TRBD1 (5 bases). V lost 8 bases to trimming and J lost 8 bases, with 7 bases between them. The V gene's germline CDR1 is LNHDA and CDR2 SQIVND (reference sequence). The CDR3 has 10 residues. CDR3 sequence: CASGAYEQFF. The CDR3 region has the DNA TGTGCCAGTGGGGCCTATGAGCAGTTCTTC.

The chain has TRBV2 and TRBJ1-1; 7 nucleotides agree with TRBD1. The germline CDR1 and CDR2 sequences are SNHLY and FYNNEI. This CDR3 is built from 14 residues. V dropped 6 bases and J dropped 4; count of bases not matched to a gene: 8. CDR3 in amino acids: CASSVQGGSTEAFF. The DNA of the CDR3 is TGTGCCAGCAGCGTTCAGGGGGGCAGCACTGAAGCTTTCTTT.

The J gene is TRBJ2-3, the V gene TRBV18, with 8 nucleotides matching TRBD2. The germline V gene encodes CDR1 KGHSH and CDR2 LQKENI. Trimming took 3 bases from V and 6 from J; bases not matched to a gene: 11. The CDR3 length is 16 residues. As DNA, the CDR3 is TGTGCCAGCTCACCTAACGGGGGGGCCCGCCCGGATACGCAGTATTTT. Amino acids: CASSPNGGARPDTQYF. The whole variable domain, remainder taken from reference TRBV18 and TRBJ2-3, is NAGVMQNPRHLVRRRGQEARLRCSPMKGHSHVYWYRQLPEEGLKFMVYLQKENIIDESGMPKERFSAEFPKEGPSILRIQQVVRGDSAAYFCASSPNGGARPDTQYFGPGTRLTVL.

CDR3 sequence reads: CASSFKGTGGNTEAFF. The CDR3 DNA reads as TGCGCCAGCAGCTTCAAAGGGACAGGGGGGAACACTGAAGCTTTCTTT. This sequence joins TRBV5-1 and TRBJ1-1; 11 bases are shared with TRBD1. With 2 bases clipped from V and 1 base from J, the junction kept 4 bases outside the gene matches. The CDR3 consists of 16 residues. Germline V gives CDR1 SGHRS, CDR2 YFSETQ.

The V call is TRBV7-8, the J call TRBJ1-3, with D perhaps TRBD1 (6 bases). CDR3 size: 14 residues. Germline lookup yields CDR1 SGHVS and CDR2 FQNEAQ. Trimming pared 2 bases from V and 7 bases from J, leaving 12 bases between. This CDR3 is CASSLQQGGNTIYF. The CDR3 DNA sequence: TGTGCCAGCAGCTTACAACAGGGAGGGAACACCATATATTTT.

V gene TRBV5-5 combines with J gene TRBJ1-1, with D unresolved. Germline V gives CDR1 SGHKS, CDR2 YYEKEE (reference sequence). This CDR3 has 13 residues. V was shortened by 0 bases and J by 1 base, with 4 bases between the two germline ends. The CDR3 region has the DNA TGTGCCAGCAGCTTGGACAGGAACACTGAAGCTTTCTTT. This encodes CASSLDRNTEAFF.

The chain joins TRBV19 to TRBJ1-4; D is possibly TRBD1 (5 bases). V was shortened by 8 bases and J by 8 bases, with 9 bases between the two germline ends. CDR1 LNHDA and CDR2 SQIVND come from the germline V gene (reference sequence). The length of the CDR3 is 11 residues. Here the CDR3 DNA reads TGTGCCAGTTCGACAGCCGAAAAACTGTTTTTT. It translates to CASSTAEKLFF.

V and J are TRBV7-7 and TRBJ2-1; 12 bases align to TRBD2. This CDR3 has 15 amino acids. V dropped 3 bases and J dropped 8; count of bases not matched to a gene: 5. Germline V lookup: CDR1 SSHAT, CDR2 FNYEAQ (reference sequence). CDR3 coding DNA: TGTGCCAGCAGCTTCCGGCTAGCGGGGGGGGATGAGCAGTTCTTC. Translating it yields CASSFRLAGGDEQFF.

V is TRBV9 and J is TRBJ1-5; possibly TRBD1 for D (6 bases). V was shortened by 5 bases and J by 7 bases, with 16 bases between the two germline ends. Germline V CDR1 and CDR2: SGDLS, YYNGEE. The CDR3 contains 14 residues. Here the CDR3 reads CASSDGTSGQPQHF. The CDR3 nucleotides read TGTGCCAGCAGTGACGGGACATCGGGGCAGCCCCAGCATTTT.

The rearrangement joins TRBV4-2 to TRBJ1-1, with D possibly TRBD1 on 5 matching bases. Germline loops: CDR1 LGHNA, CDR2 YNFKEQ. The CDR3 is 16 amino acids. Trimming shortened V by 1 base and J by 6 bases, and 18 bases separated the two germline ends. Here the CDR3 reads CASSQVGNRRQAEAFF. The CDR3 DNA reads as TGTGCCAGCAGCCAAGTGGGTAACAGGCGGCAGGCTGAAGCTTTCTTT.

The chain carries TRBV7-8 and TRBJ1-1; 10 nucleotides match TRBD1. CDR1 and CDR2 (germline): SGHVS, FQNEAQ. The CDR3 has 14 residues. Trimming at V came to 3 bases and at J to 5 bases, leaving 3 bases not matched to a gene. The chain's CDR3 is CASSFWTGGTEAFF. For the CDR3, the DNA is TGTGCCAGCAGCTTCTGGACAGGGGGGACTGAAGCTTTCTTT.

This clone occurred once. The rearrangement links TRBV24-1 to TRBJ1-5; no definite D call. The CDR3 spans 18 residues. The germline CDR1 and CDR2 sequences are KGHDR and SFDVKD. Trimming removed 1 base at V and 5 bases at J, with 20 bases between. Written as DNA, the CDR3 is TGTGCCACCAGTGATTTTTGGTTGGCCACTTGGAGGCATCAGCCCCAGCATTTT. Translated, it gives CATSDFWLATWRHQPQHF.

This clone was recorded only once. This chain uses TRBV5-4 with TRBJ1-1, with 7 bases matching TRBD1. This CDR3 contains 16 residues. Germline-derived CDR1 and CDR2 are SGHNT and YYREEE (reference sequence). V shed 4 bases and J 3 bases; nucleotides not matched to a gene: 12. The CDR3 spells CASSPETGPGDTEAFF. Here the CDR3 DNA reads TGTGCCAGCAGCCCAGAGACAGGGCCGGGGGACACTGAAGCTTTCTTT.